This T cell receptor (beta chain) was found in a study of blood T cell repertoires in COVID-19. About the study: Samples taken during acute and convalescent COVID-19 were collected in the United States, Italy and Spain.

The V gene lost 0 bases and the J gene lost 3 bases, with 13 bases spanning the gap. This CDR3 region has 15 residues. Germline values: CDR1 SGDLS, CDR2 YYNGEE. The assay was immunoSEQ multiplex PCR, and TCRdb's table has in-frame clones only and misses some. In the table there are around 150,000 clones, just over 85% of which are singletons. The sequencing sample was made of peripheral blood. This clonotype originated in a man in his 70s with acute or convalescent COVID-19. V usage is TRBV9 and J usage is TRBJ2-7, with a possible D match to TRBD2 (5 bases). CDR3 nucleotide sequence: TGTGCCAGCAGCGTAGGGGCTGAGGGAAGCTACGAGCAGTACTTC. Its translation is CASSVGAEGSYEQYF.